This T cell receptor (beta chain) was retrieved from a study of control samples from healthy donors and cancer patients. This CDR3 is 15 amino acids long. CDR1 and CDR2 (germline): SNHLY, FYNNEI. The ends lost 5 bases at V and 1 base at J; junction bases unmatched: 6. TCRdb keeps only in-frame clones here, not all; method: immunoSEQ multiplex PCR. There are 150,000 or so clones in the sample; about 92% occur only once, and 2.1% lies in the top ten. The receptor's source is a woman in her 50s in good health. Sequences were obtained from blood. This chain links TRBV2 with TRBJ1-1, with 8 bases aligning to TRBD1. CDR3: CASSTRQGRNTEAFF. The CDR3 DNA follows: TGTGCCAGCAGTACCCGACAGGGGCGGAACACTGAAGCTTTCTTT.